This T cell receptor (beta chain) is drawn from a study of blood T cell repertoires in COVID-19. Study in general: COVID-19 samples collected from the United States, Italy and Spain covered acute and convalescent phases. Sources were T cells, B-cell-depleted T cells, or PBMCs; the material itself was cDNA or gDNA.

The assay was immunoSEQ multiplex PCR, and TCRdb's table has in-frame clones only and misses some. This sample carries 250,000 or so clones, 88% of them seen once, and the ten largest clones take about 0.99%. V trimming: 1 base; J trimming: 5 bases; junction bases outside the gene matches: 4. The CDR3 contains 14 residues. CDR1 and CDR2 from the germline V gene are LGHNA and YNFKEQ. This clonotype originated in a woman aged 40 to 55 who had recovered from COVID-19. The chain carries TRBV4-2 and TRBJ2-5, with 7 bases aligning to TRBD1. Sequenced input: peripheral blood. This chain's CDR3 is CASSQGQGGETQYF. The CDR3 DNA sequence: TGTGCCAGCAGCCAAGGACAGGGCGGGGAGACCCAGTACTTC.